These T cell receptor beta chains were read from a single sample in a study of blood T cell repertoires in COVID-19. TCRdb's table, derived via immunoSEQ multiplex PCR, lists solely in-frame clones and lacks some. The table has about 140,000 clones, less than 80% seen once. Sequencing used peripheral blood. These receptors all stem from a woman over 75 with active or convalescent COVID-19. The CDR3 runs from the conserved cysteine through the conserved F or W. A D gene is named only where the DNA matches it firmly. A clone size is listed for some rows: how often the clone was seen (once, few, many), or a class if it is expanded.

TRBD2,TRBV2,TRBJ2-1,few,TGTGCCAGCAGTCCCCTGGGGCTAGCGGGGGGAAATGAGCAGTTCTTC,CASSPLGLAGGNEQFF
.,TRBV11-2,TRBJ1-5,.,TGTGCCAGCAGCGCGGGTCTCAATCAGCCCCAGCATTTT,CASSAGLNQPQHF
.,TRBV6-2/TRBV6-3,TRBJ1-5,.,TGTGCCAGCAGTCCCTACAGGGCAGTCAATCAGCCCCAGCATTTT,CASSPYRAVNQPQHF
TRBD2,TRBV10-3,TRBJ2-1,.,TGTGCCATCAGCGGGGGGAGCTCCTACAATGAGCAGTTCTTC,CAISGGSSYNEQFF
TRBD1,TRBV28,TRBJ2-7,few,TGTGCCAGCAGTATCTACGGGACAGGGTTGTACGAGCAGTACTTC,CASSIYGTGLYEQYF
TRBD2,TRBV19,TRBJ2-2,.,TGTGCCAGTAGTATTCGTGCGGGGGGAACCACCGGGGAGCTGTTTTTT,CASSIRAGGTTGELFF
TRBD1,TRBV7-3,TRBJ1-6,.,TGTGCCAGCAGCCGACAGGGGATCGGTTCACCCCTCCACTTT,CASSRQGIGSPLHF
TRBD1,TRBV28,TRBJ1-3,.,TGTGCCAGCGAAGGCGGGGGACAGGGGGATGGAAACACCATATATTTT,CASEGGGQGDGNTIYF
.,TRBV7-2,TRBJ1-2,.,TGTGCCAGCAGCCCCTATCAGGAGGAAAATGGCTACACCTTC,CASSPYQEENGYTF
TRBD1,TRBV30,TRBJ2-7,.,TGTGCCTGGCAACCACAGGGGGGATCCTACGAGCAGTACTTC,CAWQPQGGSYEQYF
.,TRBV28,TRBJ2-1,.,TGTGCCAGCAGGAAATTAACTGGAGGCCGAAGCTACAATGAGCAGTTCTTC,CASRKLTGGRSYNEQFF
.,TRBV11-2,TRBJ2-1,few,TGTGCCAGCAGCTTCGGGACTTCCCCCGGTGAGCAGTTCTTC,CASSFGTSPGEQFF
TRBD2,TRBV6-2/TRBV6-3,TRBJ2-2,few,TGTGCCAGCAGTCAGACTAGCGGGGGGCCGAACACCGGGGAGCTGTTTTTT,CASSQTSGGPNTGELFF
TRBD1,TRBV14,TRBJ1-3,.,TGTGCCAGCAGCCAAGCGGGACAGCCACTAGGAAACACCATATATTTT,CASSQAGQPLGNTIYF
.,TRBV10-3,TRBJ1-1,.,TGTGCCATCAGTCGAGAGATTGGGCTGAGAGCTTTCTTT,CAISREIGLRAFF
.,TRBV28,TRBJ1-4,few,TGTGCCAGCACCCGGCTTGAGACTGCTACTAATGAAAAACTGTTTTTT,CASTRLETATNEKLFF
TRBD2,TRBV29-1,TRBJ2-3,.,TGCAGCGTCAGACCCGGGGGGGGAAGCACAGATACGCAGTATTTT,CSVRPGGGSTDTQYF
.,TRBV5-4,TRBJ2-7,.,TGTGCCAGCAGCTCTATCCCGAGGCTCGGCTACGAGCAGTACTTC,CASSSIPRLGYEQYF
.,TRBV4-2,TRBJ1-3,.,TGTGCCAGCAGCCAAGAAACAGGGCTCTCTGGAAACACCATATATTTT,CASSQETGLSGNTIYF
.,TRBV21-1,TRBJ1-2,.,TGTGCCAGCAGCAATGTAGGACAGGCCCATCCGTGGCGTGGCTACACCTTC,CASSNVGQAHPWRGYTF
TRBD1,TRBV6-6,TRBJ1-2,.,TGTGCCAGCAGTACTACAGGGGGATCAGGCTACACCTTC,CASSTTGGSGYTF
TRBD1,TRBV13,TRBJ2-6,few,TGTGCCAGCAGGACGACAGGGGGCTCAACCTCTGGGGCCAACGTCCTGACTTTC,CASRTTGGSTSGANVLTF
.,TRBV4-2,TRBJ1-5,.,TGTGCCAGCAGCCAAGAATCGGGGGGGGCCGGGGCCTACAATCAGCCCCAGCATTTT,CASSQESGGAGAYNQPQHF
.,TRBV18,TRBJ1-3,few,TGTGCCAGCTCACCCCTTTCTAACGTACAGGGAGACTCTGGAAACACCATATATTTT,CASSPLSNVQGDSGNTIYF
.,TRBV18,TRBJ2-5,.,TGTGCCAGCTCACCACTTGAGGAGACCCAGTACTTC,CASSPLEETQYF
.,TRBV5-6,TRBJ1-5,.,TGTGCCACCCATAAGAAGGGGATTAGCCCTAGCAATCAGCCCCAGCATTTT,CATHKKGISPSNQPQHF
TRBD1,TRBV2,TRBJ2-7,few,TGTGCCAGCAGTGGACAGGGGGGGGCCTACGAGCAGTACTTC,CASSGQGGAYEQYF
TRBD2,TRBV14,TRBJ2-3,.,TGTGCCAGCAGCCAAGATTTCGGTAGCGGGCTTTCTAGCACAGATACGCAGTATTTT,CASSQDFGSGLSSTDTQYF
.,TRBV2,TRBJ2-2,.,TGTGCCAGCAGGGGGTCCAGGGCGTCCGGGGAGCTGTTTTTT,CASRGSRASGELFF
.,TRBV3-1/TRBV3-2,TRBJ1-4,.,TGTGCCAGCAGCCAAGATCAGAGGGCCGGCCGAGAAAAACTGTTTTTT,CASSQDQRAGREKLFF
.,TRBV5-1,TRBJ1-6,.,TGCGCCAGCAGCTTGTTAGATTCACCCCTCCACTTT,CASSLLDSPLHF
TRBD1,TRBV28,TRBJ1-6,.,TGTGCCAGCAGTGGGGGGGTGGGACAGGTAGGGTCACCCCTCCACTTT,CASSGGVGQVGSPLHF
.,TRBV4-2,TRBJ1-4,.,TGTGCCAGCAGCCAAGATCAAGGGGTTGCAACTAATGAAAAACTGTTTTTT,CASSQDQGVATNEKLFF
.,TRBV12-3/TRBV12-4,TRBJ2-1,once,TGTGCCAGCATCCGGGGTCTCTACAATGAGCAGTTCTTC,CASIRGLYNEQFF
TRBD1,TRBV7-2,TRBJ2-7,once,TGTGCCAGCAGCTCAACGGGACAGGGGTTCTACGAGCAGTACTTC,CASSSTGQGFYEQYF
TRBD2,TRBV19,TRBJ2-5,.,TGTGCCAGTAGTGTCCTAGCGGGGAAAGAGACCCAGTACTTC,CASSVLAGKETQYF
.,TRBV3-1/TRBV3-2,TRBJ2-4,.,TGCGCCAGCAGCCAAGGTGGGGCTAATAACATTCAGTACTTC,CASSQGGANNIQYF
.,TRBV2,TRBJ2-1,.,TGTGCCAGCAGTGATTTTGACTTAAGCTCCTACAATGAGCAGTTCTTC,CASSDFDLSSYNEQFF
TRBD1,TRBV9,TRBJ1-2,.,TGTGCCAGCAGCCCCACTGGACAGGGTAGCTATGGCTACACCTTC,CASSPTGQGSYGYTF
TRBD2,TRBV19,TRBJ2-2,.,TGTGCCAGTAGGTTGACTAGCGGGGCCACCGGGGAGCTGTTTTTT,CASRLTSGATGELFF
TRBD2,TRBV7-2,TRBJ2-5,.,TGTGCCAGCAGCTTAGGGTTTTCGCTAGCGGTCCAGTACTTC,CASSLGFSLAVQYF
.,TRBV19,TRBJ1-2,.,TGTGCCAGTATCTCCAGGGGCGCCTCGGATTACTATGGCTACACCTTC,CASISRGASDYYGYTF
.,TRBV7-2,TRBJ2-1,.,TGTGCCAGCAGCTTAAATCAGGGCCCCAACGAGCAGTTCTTC,CASSLNQGPNEQFF
TRBD2,TRBV27,TRBJ2-2,.,TGTGCCAGCATCCGCGGGGGGGCTGCGGGCGGGGAGCTGTTTTTT,CASIRGGAAGGELFF
.,TRBV21-1,TRBJ2-2,.,TGTGCCAGCAGCAAATTGAGACTAGCGGGGGGATACGCGAACACCGGGGAGCTGTTTTTT,CASSKLRLAGGYANTGELFF
.,TRBV7-9,TRBJ2-3,once,TGTGCCAGCAGCCCTTTTCAGGGCCCAGATACGCAGTATTTT,CASSPFQGPDTQYF
TRBD1,TRBV6-5,TRBJ2-7,.,TGTGCCAGCAGATCGACAGGGCGGTACGAGCAGTACTTC,CASRSTGRYEQYF
.,TRBV30,TRBJ1-2,.,TGTGCCTGGAGTAAAGGGGCTGGCTACACCTTC,CAWSKGAGYTF
.,TRBV28,TRBJ1-5,once,TGTGCCAGCAGCTTTGCAGGAACTGACAATCAGCCCCAGCATTTT,CASSFAGTDNQPQHF
.,TRBV2,TRBJ1-2,few,TGTGCCAGCAGTGAATATATGGCCTCTTATGGCTACACCTTC,CASSEYMASYGYTF
.,TRBV28,TRBJ1-2,.,TGTGCCAGCAGTGGGGGGAACTATGGCTACACCTTC,CASSGGNYGYTF
TRBD1,TRBV11-2,TRBJ1-1,.,TGTGCCAGCAGCCCCGGACAGGGTGGTACTGAAGCTTTCTTT,CASSPGQGGTEAFF
.,TRBV7-6,TRBJ1-3,.,TGTGCCAGCAGCTTATGGGGCAGCGATAACTCTGGAAACACCATATATTTT,CASSLWGSDNSGNTIYF